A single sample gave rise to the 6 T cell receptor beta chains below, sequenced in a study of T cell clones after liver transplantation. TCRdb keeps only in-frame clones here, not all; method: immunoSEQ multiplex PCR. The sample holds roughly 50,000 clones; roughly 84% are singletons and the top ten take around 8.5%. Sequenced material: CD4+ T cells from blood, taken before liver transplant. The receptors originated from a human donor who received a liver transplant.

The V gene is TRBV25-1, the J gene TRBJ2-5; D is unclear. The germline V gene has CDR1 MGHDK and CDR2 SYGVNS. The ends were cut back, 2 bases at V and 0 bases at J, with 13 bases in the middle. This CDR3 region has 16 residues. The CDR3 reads CASSEGKFGHQETQYF. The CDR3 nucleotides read TGTGCCAGCAGTGAAGGAAAATTTGGCCACCAAGAGACCCAGTACTTC.

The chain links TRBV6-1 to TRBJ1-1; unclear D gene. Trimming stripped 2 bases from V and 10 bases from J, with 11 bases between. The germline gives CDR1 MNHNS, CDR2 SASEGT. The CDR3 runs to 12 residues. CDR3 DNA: TGTGCCAGCAGTGAACACTACCGATCAGCTTTCTTT. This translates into CASSEHYRSAFF.

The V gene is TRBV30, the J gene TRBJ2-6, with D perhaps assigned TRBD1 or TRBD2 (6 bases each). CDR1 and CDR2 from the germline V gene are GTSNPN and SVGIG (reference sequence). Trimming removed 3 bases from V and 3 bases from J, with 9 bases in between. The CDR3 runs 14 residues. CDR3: CAWSRGLGANVLTF. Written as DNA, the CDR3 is TGTGCCTGGAGCCGGGGGCTTGGGGCCAACGTCCTGACTTTC.

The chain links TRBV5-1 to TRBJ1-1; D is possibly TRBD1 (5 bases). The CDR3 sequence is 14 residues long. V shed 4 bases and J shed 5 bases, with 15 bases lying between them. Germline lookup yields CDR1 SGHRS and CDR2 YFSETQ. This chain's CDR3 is CASSEPKGVTEAFF. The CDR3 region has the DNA TGCGCCAGCAGCGAACCGAAAGGGGTTACTGAAGCTTTCTTT.

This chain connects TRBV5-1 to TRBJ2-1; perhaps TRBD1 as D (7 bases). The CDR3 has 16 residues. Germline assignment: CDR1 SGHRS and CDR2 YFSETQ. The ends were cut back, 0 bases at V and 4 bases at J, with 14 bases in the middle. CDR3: CASSLVAGQPYNEQFF. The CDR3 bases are TGCGCCAGCAGCTTGGTGGCGGGACAGCCTTACAATGAGCAGTTCTTC.

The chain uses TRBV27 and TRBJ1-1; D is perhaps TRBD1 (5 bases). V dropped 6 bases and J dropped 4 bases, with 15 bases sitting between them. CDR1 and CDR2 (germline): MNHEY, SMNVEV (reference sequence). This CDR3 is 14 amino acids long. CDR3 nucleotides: TGTGCCAGCAGAACCGAGGGTCAGGGCACTGAAGCTTTCTTT. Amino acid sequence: CASRTEGQGTEAFF.